This TCR beta chain is from a study of T cells in localized non-small cell lung cancer (dated by TCRdb to 2018 to 2021). For the wider study: T cell repertoires of about 230 early-stage NSCLC patients were analyzed, with tumors being compared against uninvolved tumor-adjacent lungs. The cohort was made up of some 240 treatment-naive NSCLC patients whose localized lung tumors had been resected. A mean age of approximately 66 years was recorded for the NSCLC patients, of whom 120 to 150 were male and 100 to 110 were female.

At diagnosis, peripheral blood, uninvolved tumor-adjacent lung and tumor were collected and were preserved as a mix of fresh-frozen and FFPE material. For TCR repertoire profiling, the blood samples were analyzed as peripheral blood mononuclear cells. Beyond this particular receptor, the publication reports: Uninvolved tumor-adjacent lung showed the highest T cell clonality, higher than tumor, which suggests more focused antigenic responses in the adjacent lung. A median of around 57 of the top 100 tumor clones turned up in the paired uninvolved adjacent lung, and 25 to 35 of those clones also ranked among the top 100 of that same adjacent lung. Since the design was exploratory, TCR variables were selected using unadjusted p-values with no false-discovery rate correction. Longer overall survival was associated with higher blood T cell density, whereas shorter survival was associated with higher adjacent-lung clonality. Because multi-region tumor sequencing was not done, intratumor heterogeneity could not be ruled out.

The immunoSEQ Assay was used to sequence TCR beta CDR3 regions from DNA. The authors processed their data as follows. T cell density was computed as TCR beta template counts normalized to usable DNA estimated by amplifying housekeeping genes. Richness was estimated using the preseqR package, with extrapolation to 400,000 templates for PBMC samples and to 120,000 templates for tissue samples. Clonality was taken to be one minus Pielou's evenness. Tissue-enriched TCRs were identified by differential abundance testing using productive amino-acid clonotypes, minimum total count 5 and alpha 0.1. The Jaccard Index and the Morisita Overlap Index were used to measure repertoire overlap between compartments. GLIPH clustered TCR beta CDR3s with public tetramer-defined viral CDR3s; viral motifs required at least three viral sequences plus V-gene enrichment. TCRdb obtained this table from immuneACCESS and retained in-frame rearrangements with V and J assigned. These tables miss some clones; where compared with another copy, unresolved V genes account for less than half of the shortfall, and the remainder is unexplained. The DNA gave D and trimming, while V, J and clone size come from that table. The sample has roughly 16,000 clones on record, almost 85% of them singletons. Jointly, the top ten make up less than 40% of the sample.

In the germline V gene (reference sequence), CDR1 corresponds to LNHNV and CDR2 to YYDKDF. Deletion took 0 bases off V and 4 bases off J, with a span of 12 bases between the germline ends. The CDR3 covers 15 residues, taking in both the cysteine and the phenylalanine. The entry retains the CDR3 DNA only, 45 bases that are in frame from base 1. As for this clone: It lacks a known antigen. Per-nucleotide qualities are absent, and no much larger clonotype sits a single base away.

Material: peripheral blood, obtained before any cancer treatment. This clonotype originated in a male donor aged 60 or older with stage I lung adenocarcinoma. The chain is encoded by TRBV15 joined to TRBJ1-1; no D gene call is confident. DNA sequence: TGTGCCACCAGCAGAGAAACGGCAGAGGGCACTGAAGCTTTCTTT. This gives the protein CATSRETAEGTEAFF.